This entry features one T cell receptor (beta chain) sequence. This sample is drawn from a study of blood T cell repertoires in COVID-19. CDR3 length: 14 amino acids. CDR1 is ENHRY and CDR2 is SYGVKD in the germline V gene. Deletions cut 9 bases from V and 2 bases from J, with 16 bases between. TCRdb's copy holds only in-frame clones and misses some; the assay was immunoSEQ multiplex PCR. The sample holds some 200,000 clones; roughly 90% are singletons and the top ten take 1.5% to 2%. The chain carries TRBV10-3 and TRBJ1-2, with a possible D match to TRBD1 (5 bases). Input material: peripheral blood. The sequence was collected from a man between 65 and 85 years old with acute or convalescent COVID-19. CDR3 nucleotides: TGTGCCATTTGGACACCTCTTTTAAACTATGGCTACACCTTC. Protein sequence: CAIWTPLLNYGYTF.